The 21 T cell receptor beta chains below were found in one sample sequenced in a study of blood T cell repertoires in COVID-19. Sequencing used immunoSEQ multiplex PCR; TCRdb keeps in-frame clones, though not all of them. Among 400,000 to 550,000 clones, 85% to 90% were seen once, and the ten largest hold approximately 4.5%. Sequencing was done on a sample of peripheral blood. These receptors were collected from a woman in her twenties or thirties with acute or convalescent COVID-19.

With regard to this clone: Different DNA sequences within this sample yield the same CDR3. V gene TRBV30 combines with J gene TRBJ1-3; TRBD1 agrees at 8 bases. The germline V gene has CDR1 GTSNPN and CDR2 SVGIG (reference sequence). The ends lost 3 bases at V and 0 bases at J; junction bases unmatched: 4. The length of the CDR3 is 15 residues. The CDR3 loop reads CAWRETGGSGNTIYF. CDR3 DNA sequence: TGTGCCTGGAGGGAAACAGGGGGCTCTGGAAACACCATATATTTT.

This chain links TRBV10-3 with TRBJ2-5; D might be TRBD2 (5 bases). This CDR3 has 13 residues. Germline assignment: CDR1 ENHRY and CDR2 SYGVKD. The V and J ends lost 7 bases and 2 bases respectively, with 11 bases between them. The CDR3 spells CAINGVPQETQYF. In DNA, the CDR3 is TGTGCCATCAACGGGGTCCCTCAAGAGACCCAGTACTTC.

The CDR3 DNA reads as TGTGCCAGCAGGGCAACAGGGGGCGGATCATCACCCCTCCACTTT. It yields the protein CASRATGGGSSPLHF. This chain links TRBV2 with TRBJ1-6; 9 positions match TRBD1. CDR3 length: 15 residues. J was trimmed by 10 bases and V by 6 bases; bases with no gene match: 10. CDR1 SNHLY and CDR2 FYNNEI come from the germline V gene.

CDR3 in DNA: TGTGCCAGTAGTATGCGTAGTGGGAACACTGAAGCTTTCTTT. The encoded protein is CASSMRSGNTEAFF. This chain links TRBV19 with TRBJ1-1, with D unresolved. V gave up 3 bases and J gave up 1 base, with 9 bases separating them. The CDR3 is 14 residues long. The germline V gene encodes CDR1 LNHDA and CDR2 SQIVND (reference sequence).

V is TRBV5-4 and J is TRBJ1-5, with D uncertain. Germline V gene sequence: CDR1 SGHNT, CDR2 YYREEE (reference sequence). Between the trimmed V and J ends, which lost 0 bases and 1 base, there was a span of 8 bases. The CDR3 contains 15 residues. The CDR3 region has the DNA TGTGCCAGCAGCTTGGGAGGGTCAAGCAATCAGCCCCAGCATTTT. Translated, it gives CASSLGGSSNQPQHF.

The J gene is TRBJ1-2, the V gene TRBV19; the match to TRBD1 covers 8 bases. Trimming at V came to 5 bases and at J to 4 bases, leaving 6 bases not matched to a gene. Germline CDR1 LNHDA, CDR2 SQIVND (reference sequence). This CDR3 is built from 14 residues. CDR3 coding DNA: TGTGCCAGTAGTGCGCCCACAGGGGGCTATGGCTACACCTTC. Protein: CASSAPTGGYGYTF. Drawing the rest from reference TRBV19 and TRBJ1-2, the complete variable domain is DGGITQSPKYLFRKEGQNVTLSCEQNLNHDAMYWYRQDPGQGLRLIYYSQIVNDFQKGDIAEGYSVSREKKESFPLTVTSAQKNPTAFYLCASSAPTGGYGYTFGSGTRLTVV.

This rearrangement joins TRBV7-9 to TRBJ1-1; D is ambiguous. Germline assignment: CDR1 SEHNR and CDR2 FQNEAQ (reference sequence). V was cut by 6 bases and J by 3 bases, with 14 bases left in between. The CDR3 consists of 14 residues. The CDR3 DNA reads as TGTGCCAGCAGTCCTGGCCCCGGGGACACTGAAGCTTTCTTT. It encodes CASSPGPGDTEAFF.

The V gene is TRBV13, the J gene TRBJ1-2, with D tentatively TRBD1 (5 bases). Germline lookup yields CDR1 PRHDT and CDR2 FYEKMQ (reference sequence). V lost 5 bases, J lost 2 bases, and 15 bases lay in between. The CDR3 runs to 15 residues. CDR3 amino acids: CASSLKRGLNYGYTF. The CDR3 nucleotides read TGTGCCAGCAGCCTCAAGAGGGGACTAAACTATGGCTACACCTTC.

This chain connects TRBV27 to TRBJ2-7; D might be TRBD1 (5 bases). CDR1 is MNHEY and CDR2 is SMNVEV in the germline V gene (reference sequence). This CDR3 spans 12 amino acids. V lost 5 bases, J lost 6 bases, and 11 bases lay in between. CDR3 nucleotides: TGTGCCAGCAGTGCCCAGGGTTTCGAGCAGTACTTC. This translates into CASSAQGFEQYF.

The rearrangement uses TRBV28 and TRBJ2-2, with 8 bases aligning to TRBD1. The germline V gene has CDR1 MDHEN and CDR2 SYDVKM. The CDR3 is 17 residues long. V was pared by 5 bases and J by 1 base, with 9 bases of the junction left unmatched. The CDR3 region is CASSPPQGALNTGELFF. The CDR3, as DNA: TGTGCCAGCAGTCCGCCTCAGGGGGCATTGAACACCGGGGAGCTGTTTTTT.

This sequence joins TRBV30 and TRBJ2-3; 8 nucleotides match TRBD1. V was clipped by 1 base and J by 7 bases; unmatched bases: 7. The CDR3 consists of 14 residues. Germline V gene sequence: CDR1 GTSNPN, CDR2 SVGIG (reference sequence). The CDR3 region has the DNA TGTGCCTGGAGTGGGCTTCAGGGGGCGAATACGCAGTATTTT. Translation gives CAWSGLQGANTQYF.

The chain links TRBV5-6 to TRBJ1-2; unclear D gene. With 3 bases removed from V and 4 bases from J, the gap between germline ends came to 19 bases. The germline gives CDR1 SGHDT, CDR2 YYEEEE. This CDR3 has 16 amino acids. The CDR3, as DNA: TGTGCCAGCAGCTGGGCCTTGGAGGGCGAACTCTATGGCTACACCTTC. It specifies CASSWALEGELYGYTF.

V is TRBV25-1 and J is TRBJ2-5; D is perhaps TRBD1 (5 bases). This CDR3 is 13 amino acids long. Germline V gene data show CDR1 as MGHDK and CDR2 as SYGVNS. The ends were cut back, 5 bases at V and 9 bases at J, with 16 bases in the middle. CDR3 in DNA: TGTGCCAGCAGTCCCCCCGGTAAAGGGGCCCAGTACTTC. Its translation: CASSPPGKGAQYF.

The V and J genes are TRBV6-6 and TRBJ2-1; 7 nucleotides align to TRBD1. With V trimmed by 1 base and J by 3 bases, 6 bases remained unmatched. Germline CDR1 reads MNHNY; CDR2 reads SVGAGI (reference sequence). The CDR3 runs 16 residues. CDR3 in DNA: TGTGCCAGCAGTTACTTAACAGGGGAAAGCTACAATGAGCAGTTCTTC. It yields the protein CASSYLTGESYNEQFF.

The chain joins TRBV6-5 to TRBJ2-3, with 8 bases aligning to TRBD2. The CDR3 extends over 15 amino acids. Germline CDR1 reads MNHEY; CDR2 reads SVGAGI. Trimming at V came to 5 bases and at J to 6 bases, leaving 10 bases not matched to a gene. CDR3 sequence reads: CASSPVGGVGDTQYF. The CDR3 DNA follows: TGTGCCAGCAGTCCGGTCGGGGGGGTAGGGGATACGCAGTATTTT.

This clone was found once. The V gene is TRBV5-5, the J gene TRBJ2-3; D gene unclear. The CDR3 is made up of 12 amino acids. The V gene's germline CDR1 is SGHKS and CDR2 YYEKEE (reference sequence). Trimming removed 0 bases from V and 6 bases from J, with 5 bases in between. CDR3 residues: CASSLGADTQYF. CDR3 sequence (DNA): TGTGCCAGCAGCTTGGGGGCGGATACGCAGTATTTT.

This rearrangement joins TRBV20-1 to TRBJ2-1; 9 bases are a match to TRBD2. CDR3 size: 16 residues. CDR1 is DFQATT, CDR2 SNEGSKA, per germline (reference sequence). With 3 bases clipped from V and 1 base from J, the junction kept 7 bases outside the gene matches. CDR3 in DNA: TGCAGTGCTAGTCAACCCCTAGCGGGGTCCTACAATGAGCAGTTCTTC. It encodes CSASQPLAGSYNEQFF.

The chain links TRBV12-3 or TRBV12-4 to TRBJ1-2; D is uncertain. V was pared by 7 bases and J by 5 bases, with 11 bases between. This CDR3 comprises 12 residues. CDR3 in amino acids: CASKPDMYGYTF. The CDR3 DNA follows: TGTGCCAGCAAACCTGACATGTATGGCTACACCTTC.

The V and J genes are TRBV28 and TRBJ2-7; a weak D match, TRBD1 (6 bases). CDR1 is MDHEN and CDR2 is SYDVKM in the germline V gene. There are 16 residues in the CDR3. V was cut by 3 bases and J by 2 bases, with 17 bases left in between. The chain's CDR3 is CASSLRQGSFAYEQYF. CDR3 bases: TGTGCCAGCAGTTTGCGGCAGGGGTCTTTTGCCTACGAGCAGTACTTC.

V gene TRBV10-1 combines with J gene TRBJ2-5, with D possibly matching TRBD1 (6 bases). Trimming took off 1 base at V and 5 bases at J, with 11 bases between the two ends. CDR3 length: 14 amino acids. Per germline, CDR1 WNHNN and CDR2 SYGVQD (reference sequence). The CDR3 nucleotides are TGCGCCAGCAGTGAGTTCGGTAGGGGGGAGACCCAGTACTTC. Amino acid sequence: CASSEFGRGETQYF.

The gene calls are TRBV7-3 and TRBJ2-2; D may be TRBD1 (5 bases). Germline assignment: CDR1 SGHTA and CDR2 FQGTGA. The CDR3 has 14 amino acids. V was shortened by 10 bases and J by 1 base, with 13 bases between the two germline ends. CDR3 coding DNA: TGTGCCACCAGGGTACGACTGAACACCGGGGAGCTGTTTTTT. Amino acid sequence: CATRVRLNTGELFF.